These 12 T cell receptor beta chains were all obtained from the same sample, sequenced in a study of blood T cells in healthy people across ages. Sample-barcoded 5' priming and a J-beta primer mix drove a second PCR of roughly 7 to 11 cycles. In TCRdb, the 5' RACE reads were re-called with MiXCR into one record per CDR3 protein. This table has about 700,000 distinct CDR3 sequences, about 30% appearing once. The sample consisted of blood. The receptors were sampled from a woman older than 75 in good health.

The CDR3 bases are TGTGCCAGCAGCCGAGCTTGGGGAGAGACCCAGTACTTC. Translation gives CASSRAWGETQYF. V is TRBV7-2 and J is TRBJ2-5; the D is unclear. Trimming cost V 5 bases and J 4 bases, with 11 bases left between them. The V gene's germline CDR1 is SGHTA and CDR2 FQGNSA. The CDR3 has 13 residues.

The table lists this clonotype with many counts. The chain employs TRBV11-1 and TRBJ2-3, with TRBD1 identical over 8 bases. The CDR3 spans 14 residues. V lost 6 bases, J lost 3 bases, and 5 bases stayed unmatched. The germline CDR1 and CDR2 sequences are SGHAT and FQDESV (reference sequence). The CDR3 DNA follows: TGTGCCAGCAGGTGGACAGGGAGGACAGATACGCAGTATTTT. Translation: CASRWTGRTDTQYF. The full variable domain, rest sourced from reference TRBV11-1 and TRBJ2-3, is EAEVAQSPRYKITEKSQAVAFWCDPISGHATLYWYRQILGQGPELLVQFQDESVVDDSQLPKDRFSAERLKGVDSTLKIQPAELGDSAMYLCASRWTGRTDTQYFGPGTRLTVL.

This clonotype was found many times. The V gene is TRBV5-1, the J gene TRBJ1-2; D unresolved. CDR1 and CDR2 (germline): SGHRS, YFSETQ. The CDR3 sequence is 15 residues long. V lost 3 bases, J lost 1 base, and 13 bases lay in between. CDR3 coding DNA: TGCGCCAGCAGCTCCGGTGTGGCTGATAACTATGGCTACACCTTC. Residues: CASSSGVADNYGYTF.

The rearrangement joins TRBV7-8 to TRBJ1-1, with a tentative D call TRBD1 (5 bases). Germline V CDR1 and CDR2: SGHVS, FQNEAQ. This CDR3 has 13 amino acids. The V end was cut by 4 bases, the J end by 8 bases, with 14 bases between. CDR3 DNA: TGTGCCAGCAGCTCGACGAGGGGTTCGGAAGCTTTCTTT. It translates to CASSSTRGSEAFF.

This clonotype was counted many times. The chain couples TRBV9 to TRBJ1-2, with 7 bases fitting TRBD1. The CDR3 consists of 13 residues. Losses at the gene ends were 4 bases for V and 2 bases for J; bases not matched to a gene: 2. Germline CDR1 SGDLS, CDR2 YYNGEE. The DNA for the CDR3 is TGTGCCAGCAGCACAGGGGACAACTATGGCTACACCTTC. Translated, it gives CASSTGDNYGYTF.

This clonotype was detected ten times or more. The rearrangement links TRBV7-2 to TRBJ1-2; 9 nucleotides match TRBD1. The germline V gene has CDR1 SGHTA and CDR2 FQGNSA. The J segment lost 5 bases and the V segment lost 8 bases, leaving 6 bases of the junction unmatched. This CDR3 contains 13 residues. CDR3 coding DNA: TGTGCCAGCGCCCTGGGACAGGGATATGGCTACACCTTC. Translation: CASALGQGYGYTF. Complete variable domain (other parts from reference TRBV7-2 and TRBJ1-2): GAGVSQSPSNKVTEKGKDVELRCDPISGHTALYWYRQSLGQGLEFLIYFQGNSAPDKSGLPSDRFSAERTGGSVSTLTIQRTQQEDSAVYLCASALGQGYGYTFGSGTRLTVV.

There are a few counts of this clonotype. Given a much more abundant clone one base away, this may be a read error. The J gene is TRBJ2-5, the V gene TRBV12-3 or TRBV12-4; D remains ambiguous. The CDR3 runs 18 residues. CDR3 nucleotides: TGTGCCGGCAGTTTAAGCATGGAAGACGCCAGCTTGCAGGAGACCCAGTACTTC. It translates to CAGSLSMEDASLQETQYF.

The chain couples TRBV7-3 to TRBJ2-3; 13 positions agree with TRBD2. Germline CDR1 is SGHTA and CDR2 is FQGTGA. V was clipped by 5 bases and J by 0 bases; unmatched bases: 8. The CDR3 runs to 18 residues. The CDR3 sequence is CASSRTSGGPFSTDTQYF. The CDR3 coding sequence is TGTGCCAGCAGCAGGACTAGCGGGGGACCCTTTAGCACAGATACGCAGTATTTT. Filled out from reference TRBV7-3 and TRBJ2-3, the complete variable domain reads GAGVSQTPSNKVTEKGKYVELRCDPISGHTALYWYRQSLGQGPEFLIYFQGTGAADDSGLPNDRFFAVRPEGSVSTLKIQRTERGDSAVYLCASSRTSGGPFSTDTQYFGPGTRLTVL.

This clonotype was observed at least ten times. The V and J genes are TRBV7-9 and TRBJ1-5; 7 bases agree with TRBD1. The CDR3 runs to 14 residues. The trim removed 5 bases at V and 7 bases at J, leaving 8 bases unmatched. Germline CDR1 SEHNR, CDR2 FQNEAQ (reference sequence). The CDR3 is CASSPTGLLQPQHF. The CDR3 DNA is TGTGCCAGCAGCCCGACAGGGTTATTGCAGCCCCAGCATTTT.

This clonotype was observed at least ten times. The genes are TRBV7-2 and TRBJ2-3, with unresolved D. V was pared by 11 bases and J by 2 bases, with 11 bases between. The germline V gene has CDR1 SGHTA and CDR2 FQGNSA. The CDR3 has 12 residues. For the CDR3, the DNA is TGTGCCTCGAAGCTCGACACAGATACGCAGTATTTT. Its protein product is CASKLDTDTQYF.

This clonotype has at least ten counts. This sequence joins TRBV20-1 and TRBJ2-1; a possible D gene is TRBD2 (7 bases). The CDR3 covers 14 residues. The germline V gene encodes CDR1 DFQATT and CDR2 SNEGSKA (reference sequence). The germline V and J ends were trimmed by 6 bases and 7 bases, with 19 bases remaining between them. The CDR3 reads CSARRGGARNEQFF. For the CDR3, the DNA is TGCAGTGCCCGAAGGGGGGGGGCGCGGAATGAGCAGTTCTTC.

Concerning this clonotype itself: The germline gene is not matched at one end of the junction; a read error may be the cause. The V gene is TRBV27, the J gene TRBJ2-3; TRBD2 matches at 7 bases. Germline-derived CDR1 and CDR2 are MNHEY and SMNVEV (reference sequence). This CDR3 contains 14 residues. The CDR3 DNA sequence: TGTGCCAGTAGTTTGGAGCGGGGATCCGATGCGCAGTATTTT. Protein: CASSLERGSDAQYF.